Listed below are T cell receptor beta chains from one sample, sequenced in a study of CD8 T cells in Susac syndrome. Each CDR3 protein gets one entry after TCRdb re-called the immunoSEQ multiplex PCR reads with MiXCR. Of some 450,000 distinct CDR3 sequences detected, approximately 85% appear once; the ten largest clones hold around 0.12%. The sequenced sample consisted of CD8+ T cells from PBMCs. The receptors were sampled from a human donor with multiple sclerosis. The CDR3 runs from the conserved cysteine through the conserved F or W. Fields, in order: clone size, J gene, D gene, V gene, CDR3 DNA, CDR3 protein. D genes are given only for firm matches. Clone sizes are given selectively: once, few, many, or a class where the clone is expanded.

NA TRBJ1-1 NA TRBV27 TGTGCCAGCAGTCCGGGGACTCGGACTGAAGCTTTCTTT CASSPGTRTEAFF
NA TRBJ1-2 NA TRBV10-1 TGCGCCAGCAGTGAGTCCGCGGCCTATGGTGGCTACACCTTC CASSESAAYGGYTF
NA TRBJ2-7 NA TRBV30 TGTGCCTGGATGAAACAGGGGAGGTACGAGCAGTACTTC CAWMKQGRYEQYF
NA TRBJ2-7 TRBD2 TRBV7-9 TGTGCCAGCAGCCCCGACACTAGCGGGAGTCTCTACGAGCAGTACTTC CASSPDTSGSLYEQYF
NA TRBJ2-7 TRBD1 TRBV9 TGTGCCAGCAGCGTGGACCCGGGACAGGGGATCTACGAGCAGTACTTC CASSVDPGQGIYEQYF
NA TRBJ1-4 TRBD1 TRBV6-1 TGTGCCGGAGGGACAGGGGGCTTTGAAAAACTGTTTTTT CAGGTGGFEKLFF
NA TRBJ2-3 TRBD2 TRBV27 TGTGCCAGCAGTTTCGAAGCGGGAGGCACAGATACGCAGTATTTT CASSFEAGGTDTQYF
NA TRBJ2-3 NA TRBV19 TGTGCCAGTAGACTAGAAGCCGGACGCTTTCCCTCAGGGGATACGCAGTATTTT CASRLEAGRFPSGDTQYF
NA TRBJ2-1 NA TRBV7-6 TGTGCCAGCAGCGCTGCAGGGGACGAAGCGGTTCCTGAGCAGTTCTTC CASSAAGDEAVPEQFF
once TRBJ1-4 NA TRBV30 TGTGCCTGGATGAGGGGAAATAATGAAAAACTGTTTTTT CAWMRGNNEKLFF
NA TRBJ2-1 TRBD2 TRBV6-4 TGTGCCAGCAGTGTCCAACTAGCGGCCTTCAATGAGCAGTTCTTC CASSVQLAAFNEQFF
NA TRBJ1-5 NA TRBV19 TGTGCCAGTAGTATAGGTCCCGAAGGGAATCAGCCCCAGCATTTT CASSIGPEGNQPQHF
NA TRBJ2-5 TRBD2 TRBV7-8 TGTGCCAGCAGCTTAGTTCGGCTAGCGGGAGTAGGGGAGACCCAGTACTTC CASSLVRLAGVGETQYF
NA TRBJ2-1 TRBD1 TRBV3-1 TGTGCCAGCAGCCGACGGGACAGCCCCGAGGCCGAGCAGTTCTTC CASSRRDSPEAEQFF
once TRBJ1-5 TRBD1 TRBV27 TGTGCCAGCAGAGTACAGGGGCGGGGCAATCAGCCCCAGCATTTT CASRVQGRGNQPQHF
NA TRBJ1-1 NA TRBV7-9 TGTGCCAGCAGCTCGATAAACCTTGAAGCTTTCTTT CASSSINLEAFF
NA TRBJ1-1 NA TRBV27 TGTGCCAGCAGGGCGGGGGGGGTAGCCACTGAAGCTTTCTTT CASRAGGVATEAFF
NA TRBJ2-7 NA TRBV5-1 TGCGCCAGCAGCTTATATGGGATCGAGCAGTACTTC CASSLYGIEQYF
NA TRBJ2-3 TRBD2 TRBV6-1 TGTGCCAGCAGTCCCGGGACTAGCGGGGGCTTTAAAATGACCTCAGATACGCAGTATTTT CASSPGTSGGFKMTSDTQYF
NA TRBJ2-7 TRBD1 TRBV6-1 TGTGCCAGCAGTGAATGGATGGGGACAGGCGACGAGCAGTACTTC CASSEWMGTGDEQYF
NA TRBJ1-1 TRBD1 TRBV30 TGTGCCTGGAGCCCAGCAAGGGGGCCCACTGAAGCTTTCTTT CAWSPARGPTEAFF
few TRBJ1-1 NA TRBV12-3/TRBV12-4 TGTGCCAGCAGTTTAGAAGCGATGAACACTGAAGCTTTCTTT CASSLEAMNTEAFF
few TRBJ2-7 TRBD1 TRBV19 TGCGCCAGCAGCCCAGGACAGGGTATCTCCTACGAGCAGTACTTC CASSPGQGISYEQYF
NA TRBJ2-7 NA TRBV30 TGTGCCTGGAGTTTCGACAGCACCTACGAGCAGTACTTC CAWSFDSTYEQYF
NA TRBJ2-3 TRBD2 TRBV12-3/TRBV12-4 TGTGCCAGCAGTTCAGAACCAGGACTAGCGGGAGTGGGGTTGGATCACACAGATACGCAGTATTTT CASSSEPGLAGVGLDHTDTQYF
NA TRBJ2-7 TRBD2 TRBV4-1 TGCGCCAGCAGCCAAGCGGGAGGGCATTACGAGCAGTACTTC CASSQAGGHYEQYF
NA TRBJ2-7 TRBD1 TRBV7-9 TGTGCCAGCAGCCCCCCGACAGGGGAAGAGCAGTACTTC CASSPPTGEEQYF
NA TRBJ2-1 NA TRBV27 TGTGCCAGCAGGGAGGGGTCCTACAATGAGCAGTTCTTC CASREGSYNEQFF
NA TRBJ1-2 NA TRBV29-1 TGCAGCGTTGAAGAGGCCCCGGACTTAACCTATGGCTACACCTTC CSVEEAPDLTYGYTF
NA TRBJ1-2 TRBD1 TRBV6-5 TGTGCCAGCAGTTACCTCGGAGACAGGGGGAAAACTAACTATGGCTACACCTTC CASSYLGDRGKTNYGYTF
NA TRBJ2-5 TRBD2 TRBV28 TGTGCCAGCAGTTTATCGCTAGCGGGAGTACTGCAAGAGACCCAGTACTTC CASSLSLAGVLQETQYF
once TRBJ2-2 TRBD2 TRBV9 TGTGCCAGCAGCCCTCTATTAAGAGCGGGAGGGCCTCTTGCCGGGGAGCTGTTTTTT CASSPLLRAGGPLAGELFF
few TRBJ2-3 TRBD1 TRBV28 TGTGCCAGCAGTTTTTCCAGGGACAGGGTATCAGATACGCAGTATTTT CASSFSRDRVSDTQYF
NA TRBJ2-7 NA TRBV19 TGTGCCAGTAGTATCAAACGCGATGGCGAGCAGTACTTC CASSIKRDGEQYF
NA TRBJ2-1 NA TRBV12-3/TRBV12-4 TGTGCCAGCAGTTTAGGCGCGGGACAGTACAATGAGCAGTTCTTC CASSLGAGQYNEQFF
once TRBJ2-1 TRBD2 TRBV29-1 TGCAGCGTTCGTGGGGACTACGATTACAATGAGCAGTTCTTC CSVRGDYDYNEQFF
NA TRBJ2-1 TRBD2 TRBV7-9 TGTGCCAGCAGCTTTACTAGCGAGCCTCCGAACAATGAGCAGTTCTTC CASSFTSEPPNNEQFF
NA TRBJ2-7 TRBD1 TRBV7-8 TGTGCCAGCATTGGAGACAGGGAGTACGAGCAGTACTTC CASIGDREYEQYF